This is a list of T cell receptor beta chains from one sample in a study of blood T cell repertoires in COVID-19. Measured with immunoSEQ multiplex PCR; TCRdb has only the in-frame clones, and not every one. The sample yields some 300,000 clones, about 88% seen once. Sample: peripheral blood. Every receptor here comes from a man between 65 and 85 years old with acute or convalescent COVID-19. Both conserved end residues are part of each CDR3.

>14|TRBJ2-2|TRBV5-1
CASSSGTLGGELFF
>16|TRBJ2-4|TRBV9
CASSQTSGSFPYIQYF
>14|TRBJ2-2|TRBV7-2
CASSPFSLTGELFF
>16|TRBJ2-3|TRBV9
CASSVAGGTASDTQYF
>17|TRBJ2-2|TRBV14
CASSPLLAGGNTGELFF
>16|TRBJ2-3|TRBV15
CATSRDLPSTGDTQYF
>14|TRBJ2-3|TRBV24-1
CATSVSGDTDTQYF
>15|TRBJ2-5|TRBV11-1
CASSLGTGGTETQYF
>14|TRBJ1-5|TRBV24-1
CATSDGQGYQPQHF
>15|TRBJ1-1|TRBV28
CASPPSDREGTEAFF
>16|TRBJ1-6|TRBV28
CASSRELGAGNSPLHF
>13|TRBJ1-4|TRBV25-1
CASSESSREKLFF
>14|TRBJ2-2|TRBV6-1
CASRLGRNTGELFF
>14|TRBJ2-5|TRBV5-1
CASSRGQGIETQYF
>15|TRBJ1-5|TRBV28
CASRHTGGSAQPQHF
>14|TRBJ1-5|TRBV20-1
CSASAGTGDQPQHF
>14|TRBJ2-7|TRBV6-6
CASSLAGGPYEQYF
>15|TRBJ1-5|TRBV27
CASSLYRTSNQPQHF
>13|TRBJ1-3|TRBV19
CATADSDRNTIYF
>12|TRBJ1-6|TRBV9
CASSVYSGDLHF
>16|TRBJ1-6|TRBV4-2
CASSQDGAGYNSPLHF
>15|TRBJ2-7|TRBV19
CASSIERTSGYEQYF
>15|TRBJ1-1|TRBV7-9
CASSLPPGRDTEAFF
>15|TRBJ2-3|TRBV28
CASSDSGRRGDTQYF
>16|TRBJ1-3|TRBV4-3
CASSQQGQGAGNTIYF
>15|TRBJ2-3|TRBV3-1/TRBV3-2
CASRRTGGLRNTQYF
>16|TRBJ2-1|TRBV10-2
CASSDSKGQGPNEQFF
>13|TRBJ1-1|TRBV12-3/TRBV12-4
CASSRGMNTEAFF
>18|TRBJ2-7|TRBV7-8
CASSFGTSGGAAPYEQYF
>13|TRBJ2-3|TRBV27
CASQLAGEDTQYF
>15|TRBJ2-5|TRBV5-1
CASSLNEGSVKTQYF
>17|TRBJ1-5|TRBV28
CASSLLHGRDSNQPQHF
>19|TRBJ1-6|TRBV10-1
CASSESSGGKWKSHSPLHF
>13|TRBJ2-3|TRBV12-3/TRBV12-4
CAGPGGSTDTQYF
>14|TRBJ1-5|TRBV5-1
CASSLGHVDQPQHF
>15|TRBJ1-6|TRBV4-3
CASSLGTEVNSPLHF
>15|TRBJ2-1|TRBV2
CASSESRGSEEGQFF
>14|TRBJ2-1|TRBV7-9
CASSPLTPNNEQFF
>17|TRBJ2-2|TRBV18
CASSPTTGPANTGELFF
>13|TRBJ2-5|TRBV24-1
CATSVGGTKTQYF
>13|TRBJ2-7|TRBV28
CASSPESTGGEYF
>15|TRBJ2-5|TRBV5-8
CASSSPAGGVETQYF
>15|TRBJ2-7|TRBV9
CASSVGQGGTYEQYF
>16|TRBJ1-1|TRBV19
CASSIPGTGGSTEAFF
>14|TRBJ2-7|TRBV7-2
CASSLLGLAYEQYF
>14|TRBJ1-2|TRBV7-2
CASSLGGLNYGYTF
>17|TRBJ2-2|TRBV4-3
CASSQDGGTLPTGELFF